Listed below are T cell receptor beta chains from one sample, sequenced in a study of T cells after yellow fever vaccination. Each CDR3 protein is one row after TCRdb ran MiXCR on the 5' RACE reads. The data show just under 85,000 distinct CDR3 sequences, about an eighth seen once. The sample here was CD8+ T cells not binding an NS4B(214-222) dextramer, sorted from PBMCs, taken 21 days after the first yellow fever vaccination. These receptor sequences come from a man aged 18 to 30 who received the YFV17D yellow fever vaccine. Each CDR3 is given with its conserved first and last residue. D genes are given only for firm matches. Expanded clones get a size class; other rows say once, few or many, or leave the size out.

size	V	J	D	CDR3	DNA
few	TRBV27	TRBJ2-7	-	CASSLRGHSYEQYF	TGTGCCAGCAGTCTCAGGGGACACTCCTACGAGCAGTACTTC
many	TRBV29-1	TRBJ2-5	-	CSVQRGSEETQYF	TGCAGCGTCCAACGCGGGTCGGAGGAGACCCAGTACTTC
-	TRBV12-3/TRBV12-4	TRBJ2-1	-	CASSRTGTWGNEQFF	TGTGCCAGCAGCCGGACCGGGACATGGGGGAATGAGCAGTTCTTC
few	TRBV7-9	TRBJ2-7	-	CASSLGGVSYEQYF	TGTGCCAGCAGCTTAGGGGGGGTCTCCTACGAGCAGTACTTC
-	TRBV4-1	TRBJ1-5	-	CASSPLHQGPQHF	TGCGCCAGCAGCCCCCTACACCAGGGGCCCCAGCATTTT
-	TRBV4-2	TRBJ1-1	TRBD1	CASSADRGGTEAFF	TGTGCCAGCAGCGCGGACAGGGGAGGTACTGAAGCTTTCTTT
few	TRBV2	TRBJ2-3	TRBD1	CASSGTGIADTQYF	TGTGCCAGTTCCGGGACAGGGATCGCAGATACGCAGTATTTT
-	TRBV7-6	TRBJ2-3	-	CASSLTPRGTSTDTQYF	TGTGCCAGCAGCTTAACTCCGCGCGGGACTAGCACAGATACGCAGTATTTT
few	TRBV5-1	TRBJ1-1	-	CASSVGHMNTEAFF	TGCGCCAGCAGCGTGGGACACATGAACACTGAAGCTTTCTTT
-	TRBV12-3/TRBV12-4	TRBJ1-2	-	CASSPRGVGYTF	TGTGCCAGCAGTCCCCGAGGGGTGGGCTACACCTTC
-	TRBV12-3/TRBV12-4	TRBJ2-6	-	CASKGGSGANVLTF	TGTGCCAGTAAAGGAGGGTCTGGGGCCAACGTCCTGACTTTC
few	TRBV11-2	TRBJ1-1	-	CASSLAGPPNTEAFF	TGTGCCAGCAGCTTAGCGGGCCCGCCGAACACTGAAGCTTTCTTT
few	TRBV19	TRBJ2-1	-	CASSDNRGGYNEQFF	TGTGCCAGTAGTGATAACAGGGGAGGTTACAATGAGCAGTTCTTC
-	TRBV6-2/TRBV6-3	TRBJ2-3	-	CASSLQGANTDTQYF	TGTGCCAGCAGTCTACAGGGCGCCAACACAGATACGCAGTATTTT
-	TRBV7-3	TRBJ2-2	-	CASSEVYTGELFF	TGTGCCAGCAGCGAGGTGTACACCGGGGAGCTGTTTTTT
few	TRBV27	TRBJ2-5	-	CASSLWGWGETQYF	TGTGCCAGCAGTTTATGGGGTTGGGGGGAGACCCAGTACTTC
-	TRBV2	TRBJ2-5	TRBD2	CATERGAQETQYF	TGTGCCACGGAGCGGGGGGCCCAAGAGACCCAGTACTTC
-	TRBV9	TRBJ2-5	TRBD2	CASSGGGDGEETQYF	TGTGCCAGCAGCGGGGGGGGGGACGGAGAAGAGACCCAGTACTTC
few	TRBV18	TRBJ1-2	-	CASSTASRLQNYGYTF	TGTGCCAGCTCGACCGCGAGCAGGCTACAAAACTATGGCTACACCTTC
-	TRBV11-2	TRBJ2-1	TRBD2	CASSLGAGGLSGEQFF	TGTGCCAGCAGCTTAGGAGCGGGGGGGCTTTCTGGTGAGCAGTTCTTC
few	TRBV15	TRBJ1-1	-	CATSRTAPNTEAFF	TGTGCCACCAGCAGGACAGCGCCGAACACTGAAGCTTTCTTT